This is a list of T cell receptor beta chains from one sample in a study of CD8+CD57+ T cells in acquired aplastic anemia. A single record per CDR3 protein comes from TCRdb applying MiXCR to the reads. The sample carries tens of thousands of distinct CDR3 sequences, 54% recorded once. Sequencing was carried out using sorted CD4+, CD8+, or CD8+CD57+ T cells (not recorded which) from PBMCs. These receptors came from a human donor in good health, serving as a control. CDR3s leave out the opening cysteine and the closing phenylalanine or tryptophan. A D gene is named only where the DNA matches it firmly. Rows give clone size only sometimes, using once, few, many, or a class for an expanded clone.

TRBV7-6	NA	TRBJ2-5	few	ASSVQGTQY
TRBV20-1	NA	TRBJ2-1	many	SAPDTYNEQF
TRBV29-1	NA	TRBJ2-6	many	SVEDNRRGSGANVLT
TRBV11-2	NA	TRBJ1-1	many	ASSFQGGTMNTEAF
TRBV30	NA	TRBJ1-6	many	AWSTGTFGPSPLH
TRBV14	TRBD1	TRBJ2-3	NA	ASSQDTGDRSSDTQY
TRBV12-3/TRBV12-4	NA	TRBJ2-1	many	ASSLASSYNEQF
TRBV10-3	NA	TRBJ1-6	NA	AISQGSPHNSPLH
TRBV7-9	NA	TRBJ2-7	NA	ASSFYYEQY
TRBV4-1	NA	TRBJ1-5	many	ASSQASAGGNQPQH
TRBV29-1	NA	TRBJ1-2	NA	SVEEDGYT
TRBV19	NA	TRBJ2-7	few	ASASGYEQY
TRBV10-1	TRBD1	TRBJ2-7	once	ASSDNDRADEQY
TRBV10-2	TRBD1	TRBJ2-7	NA	ASFGTGDYEQY
TRBV19	TRBD1	TRBJ1-2	few	ASSLGQGDGYT
TRBV24-1	NA	TRBJ2-1	NA	ATSDLVGYNEQF
TRBV2	NA	TRBJ2-7	medium-sized	ASSPRGSYEQY
TRBV19	TRBD1	TRBJ2-2	NA	ASSGTGRGELF
TRBV25-1	NA	TRBJ2-7	NA	ASSQGGLPY
TRBV25-1	NA	TRBJ1-2	NA	ASSKHRYPNYGYT
TRBV15	NA	TRBJ1-5	NA	ATSSRRAGDQPQH
TRBV5-1	NA	TRBJ2-1	NA	ASRESPTQTGNEQF
TRBV9	TRBD1	TRBJ1-3	NA	ASSVGQGLGGNTIY
TRBV5-1	NA	TRBJ1-1	NA	ASSSMTSSWQQNTEAF
TRBV2	NA	TRBJ2-1	many	ASTSPAGSSYNEQF
TRBV25-1	NA	TRBJ2-1	NA	ASTFSYNEQF
TRBV6-1	NA	TRBJ2-7	NA	ASSISPGAYEQH
TRBV9	TRBD2	TRBJ2-7	NA	ASSLRTSGTYEQY
TRBV7-8	NA	TRBJ2-7	NA	ASSSRVRGGSYEQY
TRBV4-1	TRBD1	TRBJ2-4	many	ASSSDRGEFDIQY
TRBV2	NA	TRBJ1-2	NA	ASVGQAALYGYT